The clone carrying this T cell receptor (beta chain) has only a few counts. Deletions cut 8 bases from V and 5 bases from J, with 15 bases between. Germline V gives CDR1 MNHEY, CDR2 SMNVEV (reference sequence). CDR3 length: 14 residues. The data stem from a study of blood T cells in healthy people across ages. A J-beta primer mix and a sample-barcoded 5' primer were used in a second PCR of about 7 to 12 cycles. From the 5' RACE reads, TCRdb called clonotypes with MiXCR, one entry per CDR3 protein. This repertoire shows approximately 800,000 distinct CDR3 sequences, 30% to 45% found once; its top ten account for 10% to 15%. All donors came from Russia, were Caucasian and healthy, and spanned ages about 6 to 100.

This clonotype was obtained from a man in his late teens or twenties in good health. The genes are TRBV27 and TRBJ1-4, with D possibly TRBD1 on 5 matching bases. The sample comprised blood. The CDR3 is CASRPRAANEKLFF. CDR3 nucleotides: TGTGCCAGCCGCCCCAGGGCCGCCAATGAAAAACTGTTTTTT. The full variable domain, in which reference TRBV27 and TRBJ1-4 provide the parts outside the CDR3, is EAQVTQNPRYLITVTGKKLTVTCSQNMNHEYMSWYRQDPGLGLRQIYYSMNVEVTDKGDVPEGYKVSRKEKRNFPLILESPSPNQTSLYFCASRPRAANEKLFFGSGTQLSVL.